A selection of T cell receptor beta chains follows, all from one sample in a study of CD8+ T cells in alopecia areata. Sequenced by immunoSEQ multiplex PCR; TCRdb stores in-frame clones only, minus some. The data contain under 200,000 clones, around 59% of them singletons. Sequenced material: CD4+ T cells sorted from blood, taken at week 24, from a patient treated with tofacitinib. Receptors originate from a human donor with alopecia areata. Each CDR3 is given with its conserved first and last residue. The D gene is left open where the match is weak. Clone size is shown for a subset of rows, as once, few, many or a class of expanded clone.

J gene,clone size,D gene,V gene,CDR3 protein,CDR3 DNA
TRBJ1-2,once,TRBD1,TRBV7-9,CASSLTGTGGGYTF,TGTGCCAGCAGCTTGACAGGGACAGGGGGCGGCTACACCTTC
TRBJ2-3,few,-,TRBV7-9,CASNLPESEDTQYF,TGTGCCAGCAACCTTCCAGAATCTGAAGATACGCAGTATTTT
TRBJ2-7,-,-,TRBV30,CAWSRGGARNEQYF,TGTGCCTGGAGCCGCGGGGGCGCTAGAAACGAGCAGTACTTC
TRBJ1-2,once,-,TRBV30,CAWSVVRSFGYTF,TGTGCCTGGAGTGTAGTCCGTTCCTTTGGCTACACCTTC
TRBJ2-2,-,-,TRBV5-1,CASSWNEENTGELFF,TGCGCCAGCAGCTGGAACGAAGAAAACACCGGGGAGCTGTTTTTT
TRBJ1-5,-,-,TRBV30,CAWSLGGAHSNQPQHF,TGTGCCTGGAGTTTGGGGGGAGCACATAGCAATCAGCCCCAGCATTTT
TRBJ2-7,-,-,TRBV28,CASSFGGSVYEQYF,TGTGCCAGCAGTTTTGGGGGCTCCGTCTACGAGCAGTACTTC
TRBJ2-7,-,-,TRBV29-1,CSVEIGSGTDLSYEQYF,TGCAGCGTTGAGATCGGGAGCGGGACAGATCTTTCCTACGAGCAGTACTTC
TRBJ1-1,-,TRBD1,TRBV19,CASSNRDRGNTEAFF,TGTGCCAGTAGTAACCGGGACAGGGGGAACACTGAAGCTTTCTTT
TRBJ2-7,few,-,TRBV5-1,CASSFGQHTYEQYF,TGCGCCAGCAGCTTTGGACAGCACACCTACGAGCAGTACTTC
TRBJ2-7,once,-,TRBV15,CATSRDRAAASYEQYF,TGTGCCACCAGCAGAGATCGCGCAGCAGCAAGCTACGAGCAGTACTTC
TRBJ2-7,-,TRBD2,TRBV19,CASSIRTSGEYEQYF,TGTGCCAGTAGTATTAGGACTAGCGGGGAGTACGAGCAGTACTTC
TRBJ2-5,few,-,TRBV5-6,CASSLLQGARETQYF,TGTGCCAGCAGCCTCCTACAGGGAGCAAGGGAGACCCAGTACTTC
TRBJ1-2,-,TRBD1,TRBV29-1,CSVTSQGASGYTF,TGCAGCGTGACCTCTCAGGGGGCGTCTGGCTACACCTTC
TRBJ1-1,-,-,TRBV7-8,CTSSWVPTGERAEAFF,TGTACCAGCAGCTGGGTACCGACAGGCGAGCGGGCTGAAGCTTTCTTT
TRBJ1-5,-,TRBD1,TRBV30,CAWSPGTGLNLNQPQHF,TGTGCCTGGAGTCCAGGGACAGGGTTGAATCTTAATCAGCCCCAGCATTTT